This TCR beta chain came from a study of blood T cell repertoires in COVID-19. Across the study: Whether acute or convalescent, the COVID-19 samples came from the United States, Italy and Spain. In each case, the material was cDNA or gDNA derived from T cells, B-cell-depleted T cells, or PBMCs.

V lost 6 bases to trimming and J lost 16 bases; unmatched junction nucleotides: 10. The CDR3 is made up of 13 amino acids. The V gene's germline CDR1 is MNHEY and CDR2 SVGAGI. Repertoires were generated with immunoSEQ multiplex PCR, while TCRdb's copy carries only in-frame clones and drops some. The data contain 140,000 to 150,000 clones, around 81% of them seen just once; the ten biggest clones take up 10% to 15%. The sequence came from a man between 60 and 75 years old with active or convalescent COVID-19. Material for sequencing was peripheral blood. V gene TRBV6-5 combines with J gene TRBJ1-4; 11 nucleotides agree with TRBD1. CDR3 in amino acids: CASSGQGADLRFF. The CDR3 nucleotides are TGTGCCAGCAGCGGACAGGGGGCGGATTTGAGGTTTTTT.